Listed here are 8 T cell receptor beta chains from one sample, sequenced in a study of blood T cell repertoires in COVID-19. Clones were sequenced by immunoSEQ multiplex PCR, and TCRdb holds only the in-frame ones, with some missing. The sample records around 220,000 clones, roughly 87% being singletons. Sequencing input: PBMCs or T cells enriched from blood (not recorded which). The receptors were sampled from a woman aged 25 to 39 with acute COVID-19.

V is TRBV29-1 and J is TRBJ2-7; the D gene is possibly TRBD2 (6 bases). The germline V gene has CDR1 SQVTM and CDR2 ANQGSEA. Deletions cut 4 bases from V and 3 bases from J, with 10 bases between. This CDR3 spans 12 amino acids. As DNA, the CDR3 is TGCAGCGTTGGGGGACTGAACTACGAGCAGTACTTC. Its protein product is CSVGGLNYEQYF.

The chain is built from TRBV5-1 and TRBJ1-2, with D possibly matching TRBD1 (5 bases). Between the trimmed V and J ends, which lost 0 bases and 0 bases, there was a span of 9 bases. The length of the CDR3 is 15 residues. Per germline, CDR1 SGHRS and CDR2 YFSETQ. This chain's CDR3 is CASSLAGDSNYGYTF. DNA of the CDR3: TGCGCCAGCAGCTTGGCCGGGGACTCTAACTATGGCTACACCTTC.

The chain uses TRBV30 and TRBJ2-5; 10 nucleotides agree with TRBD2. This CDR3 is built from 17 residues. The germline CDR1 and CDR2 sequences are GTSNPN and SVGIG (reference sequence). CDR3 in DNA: TGTGCTTCCCACGCCCCGGGTAGCGGGGGGTTCCAAGAGACCCAGTACTTC. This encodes CASHAPGSGGFQETQYF.

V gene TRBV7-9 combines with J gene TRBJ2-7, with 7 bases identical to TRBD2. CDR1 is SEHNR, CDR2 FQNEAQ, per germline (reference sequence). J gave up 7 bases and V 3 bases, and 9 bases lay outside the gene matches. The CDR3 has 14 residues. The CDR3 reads CASSLSSTRGEQYF. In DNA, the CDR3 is TGTGCCAGCAGCTTGTCTTCGACGCGGGGGGAGCAGTACTTC.

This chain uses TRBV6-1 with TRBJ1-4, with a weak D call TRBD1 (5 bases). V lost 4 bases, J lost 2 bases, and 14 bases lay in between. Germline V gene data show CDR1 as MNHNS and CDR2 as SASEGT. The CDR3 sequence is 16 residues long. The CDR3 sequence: CASSADAGPTNEKLFF. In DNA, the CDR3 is TGTGCCAGCAGTGCCGATGCAGGGCCTACTAATGAAAAACTGTTTTTT.

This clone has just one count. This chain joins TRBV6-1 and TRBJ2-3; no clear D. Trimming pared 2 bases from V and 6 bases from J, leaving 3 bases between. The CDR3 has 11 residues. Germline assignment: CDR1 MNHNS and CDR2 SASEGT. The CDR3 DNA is TGTGCCAGCAGTGAACGGGATACGCAGTATTTT. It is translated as CASSERDTQYF.

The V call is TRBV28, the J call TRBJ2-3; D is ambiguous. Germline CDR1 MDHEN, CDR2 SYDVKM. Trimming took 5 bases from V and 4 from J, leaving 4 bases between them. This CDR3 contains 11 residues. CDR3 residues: CASSTADTQYF. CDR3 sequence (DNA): TGTGCCAGCAGTACAGCAGATACGCAGTATTTT.

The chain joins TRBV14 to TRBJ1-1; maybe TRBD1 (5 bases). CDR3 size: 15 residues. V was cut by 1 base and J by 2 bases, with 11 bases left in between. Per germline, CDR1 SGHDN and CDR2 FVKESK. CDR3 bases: TGTGCCAGCAGCCAAGTTGCGGGGCTTAACACTGAAGCTTTCTTT. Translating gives CASSQVAGLNTEAFF.